The clone carrying this T cell receptor beta chain showed up just a few times. As yet, its antigen is unknown. The data belong to a study of post-analysis software for immune sequencing data. Study outcomes and limitations: When patients were compared with controls, about 5 TRBV segments were more frequent, TRBV5-6, TRBV5-1 and TRBV20-1 among them. The authors found that F measure strongly co-clustered same-batch samples.

Unique molecular identifiers were built into the TCR beta cDNA libraries. TCRdb processed the PCR reads anew with MiXCR; each CDR3 protein has one entry. This repertoire shows about 820,000 distinct CDR3 sequences, 53% found once; its top ten account for roughly 4.4%. The CDR3 covers 13 residues. Unmatched junction bases numbered 2, after V lost 6 bases and J lost 2 bases. V usage is TRBV12-3 or TRBV12-4 and J usage is TRBJ2-7; 9 bases agree with TRBD1. The receptor comes from a girl under 18 with multiple sclerosis. Sequenced material: blood. CDR3 residues: CASRRTGAYEQYF. As DNA, the CDR3 is TGTGCCAGCAGAAGGACAGGGGCCTACGAGCAGTACTTC.